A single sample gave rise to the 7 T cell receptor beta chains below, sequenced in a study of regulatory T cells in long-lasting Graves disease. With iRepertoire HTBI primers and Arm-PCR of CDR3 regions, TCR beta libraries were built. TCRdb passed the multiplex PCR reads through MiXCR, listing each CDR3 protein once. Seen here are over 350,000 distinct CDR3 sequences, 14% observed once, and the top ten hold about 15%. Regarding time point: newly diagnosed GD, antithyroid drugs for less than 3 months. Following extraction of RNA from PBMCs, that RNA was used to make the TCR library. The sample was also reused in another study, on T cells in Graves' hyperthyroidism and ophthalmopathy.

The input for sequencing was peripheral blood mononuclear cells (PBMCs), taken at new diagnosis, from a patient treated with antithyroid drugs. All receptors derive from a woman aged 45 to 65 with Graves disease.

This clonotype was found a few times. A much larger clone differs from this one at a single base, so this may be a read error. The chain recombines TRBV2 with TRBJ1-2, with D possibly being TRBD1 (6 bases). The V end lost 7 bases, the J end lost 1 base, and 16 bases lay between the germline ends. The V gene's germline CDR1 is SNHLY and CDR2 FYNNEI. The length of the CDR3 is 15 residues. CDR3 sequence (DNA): TGTGCCAGCATCCCGAGGGGGACTGTTAACTATGGCTACACCTTC. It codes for CASIPRGTVNYGYTF.

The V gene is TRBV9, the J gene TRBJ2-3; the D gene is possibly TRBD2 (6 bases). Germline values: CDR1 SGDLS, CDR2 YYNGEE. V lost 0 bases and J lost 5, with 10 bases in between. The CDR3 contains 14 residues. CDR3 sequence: CASSVDGGRDTQYF. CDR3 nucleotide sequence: TGTGCCAGCAGCGTAGATGGAGGGAGAGATACGCAGTATTTT.

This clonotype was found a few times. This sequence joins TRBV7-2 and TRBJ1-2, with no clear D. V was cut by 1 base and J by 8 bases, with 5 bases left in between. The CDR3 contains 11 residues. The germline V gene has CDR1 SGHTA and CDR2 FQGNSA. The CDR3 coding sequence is TGTGCCAGCAGCTTAGTCGGGGGCTACACCTTC. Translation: CASSLVGGYTF.

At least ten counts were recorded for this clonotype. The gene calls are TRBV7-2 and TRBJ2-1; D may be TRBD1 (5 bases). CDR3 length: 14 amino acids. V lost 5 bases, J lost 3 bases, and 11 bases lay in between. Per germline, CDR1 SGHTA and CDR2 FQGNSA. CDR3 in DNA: TGTGCCAGCAGCCCCGCAGGGCTCTACAATGAGCAGTTCTTC. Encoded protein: CASSPAGLYNEQFF.

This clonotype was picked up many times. In DNA form, the CDR3 reads TGTGCCAGCAGCCATCTGACTAGCGGGAGGGCAGGGGATACGCAGTATTTT. Its protein product is CASSHLTSGRAGDTQYF. The V gene is TRBV3-1, the J gene TRBJ2-3, with TRBD2 matching 14 bases. V dropped 3 bases and J dropped 6; count of bases not matched to a gene: 8. The CDR3 extends over 17 amino acids. The V gene's germline CDR1 is LGHDT and CDR2 YNNKEL (reference sequence).

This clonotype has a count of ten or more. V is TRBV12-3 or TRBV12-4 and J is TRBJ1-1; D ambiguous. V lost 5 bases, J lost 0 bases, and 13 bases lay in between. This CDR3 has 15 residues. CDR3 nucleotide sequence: TGTGCCAGCAGTCGACCCTCAAGGGTGAACACTGAAGCTTTCTTT. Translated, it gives CASSRPSRVNTEAFF.

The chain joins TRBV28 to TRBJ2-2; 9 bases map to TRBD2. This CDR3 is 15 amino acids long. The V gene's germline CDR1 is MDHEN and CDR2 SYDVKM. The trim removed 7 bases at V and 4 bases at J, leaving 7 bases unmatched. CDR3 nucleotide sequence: TGTGCCAGCATATTAGCGGGAGTAGGCACCGGGGAGCTGTTTTTT. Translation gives CASILAGVGTGELFF.